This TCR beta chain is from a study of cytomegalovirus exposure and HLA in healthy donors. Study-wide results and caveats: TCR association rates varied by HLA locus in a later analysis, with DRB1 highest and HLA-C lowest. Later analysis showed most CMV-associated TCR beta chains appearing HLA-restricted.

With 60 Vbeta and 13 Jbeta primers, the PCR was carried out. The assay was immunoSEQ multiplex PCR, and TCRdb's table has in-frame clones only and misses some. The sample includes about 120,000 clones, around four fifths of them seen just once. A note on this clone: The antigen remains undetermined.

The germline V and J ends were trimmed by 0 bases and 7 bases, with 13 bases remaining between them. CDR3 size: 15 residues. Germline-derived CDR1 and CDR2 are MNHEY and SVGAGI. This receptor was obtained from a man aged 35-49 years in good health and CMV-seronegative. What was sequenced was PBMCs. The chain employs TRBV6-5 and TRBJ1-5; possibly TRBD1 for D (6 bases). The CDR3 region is CASSYSPGVGQPQHF. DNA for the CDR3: TGTGCCAGCAGTTACTCACCAGGGGTCGGGCAGCCCCAGCATTTT.